This record covers a single T cell receptor beta chain. Its specificity is not known. The entry originates in a study of shared clonotypes between healthy human individuals. Healthy HIV-negative adults without recent acute infections or vaccinations served as donors. The study, taken as a whole, reports: Depth was large, yet rarefaction showed that sorted-subset sequencing was incomplete.

V lost 6 bases and J lost 1; bases outside the gene matches: 9. Germline assignment: CDR1 SNHLY and CDR2 FYNNEI. This CDR3 has 15 amino acids. Assay: immunoSEQ multiplex PCR; the TCRdb copy retains only in-frame clones and omits some. The top ten clones hold 0.1% to 0.15% of a sample with 2 million to 2.5 million clones, approximately 94% of them seen once. V usage is TRBV2 and J usage is TRBJ2-7; 7 bases fit TRBD2. The sample was naive CD4+ T cells sorted from blood. Sample subset: CD45RA+ positively selected. This receptor was taken from a young man in good health. CDR3 bases: TGTGCCAGCAGGGGGACTATTCTCTCTTCCTACGAGCAGTACTTC. This sequence encodes CASRGTILSSYEQYF.